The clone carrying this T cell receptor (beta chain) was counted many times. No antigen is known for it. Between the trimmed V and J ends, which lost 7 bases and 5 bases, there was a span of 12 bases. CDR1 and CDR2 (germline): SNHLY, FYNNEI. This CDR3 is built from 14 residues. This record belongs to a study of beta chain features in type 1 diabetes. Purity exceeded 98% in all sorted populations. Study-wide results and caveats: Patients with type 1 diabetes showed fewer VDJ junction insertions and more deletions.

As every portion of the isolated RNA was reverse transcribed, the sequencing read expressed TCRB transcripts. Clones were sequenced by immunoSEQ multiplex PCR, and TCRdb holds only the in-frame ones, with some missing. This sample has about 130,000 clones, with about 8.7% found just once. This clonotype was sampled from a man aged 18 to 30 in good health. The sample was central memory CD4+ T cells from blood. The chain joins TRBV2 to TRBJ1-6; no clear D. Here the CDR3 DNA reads TGTGCCAGCATGAGTGGAGAGAATAATTCACCCCTCCACTTT. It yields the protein CASMSGENNSPLHF.